The sequence of this T cell receptor beta chain was determined in a study of blood T cell repertoires in COVID-19. In the original workflow: Nucleated cell counts were estimated from reference gene primer amplification. The data were produced by immunoSEQ multiplex PCR, yet TCRdb's version contains in-frame clones alone and is incomplete. The DNA gave D and trimming, while V, J and clone size come from that table. The sample yields around 320,000 clones, nearly 90% seen once. Participants were placed into cohorts based on the clinical history they reported. Exposed enrollees had met someone with a PCR-confirmed or clinician-diagnosed COVID-19 case at some point within the 2 weeks before study entry. This clone was found once. The clonotype was recovered from a woman aged 45 to 65 who had been exposed to COVID-19. Sequencing input: PBMCs or T cells enriched from blood (not recorded which).

The CDR3 nucleotides read TGTGCCAGTAGTATCTTCGGGGGAGAGGTTAGCAATCAGCCCCAGCATTTT. Residues: CASSIFGGEVSNQPQHF. This chain joins TRBV19 and TRBJ1-5; maybe TRBD1 (5 bases). The germline V and J ends were trimmed by 3 bases and 0 bases, with 15 bases remaining between them. The CDR3 covers 17 residues. Germline loops: CDR1 LNHDA, CDR2 SQIVND (reference sequence).